One sample yielded the 10 T cell receptor beta chains listed below, sequenced in a study of T cell changes during pregnancy in multiple sclerosis. Assay: immunoSEQ multiplex PCR; the TCRdb copy retains only in-frame clones and omits some. The sample lists around 32,000 clones, roughly 89% occurring once. Material: CD8+ T cells from peripheral blood mononuclear cells, obtained before pregnancy. The source of these receptors is a female donor with multiple sclerosis, enrolled in a pregnancy study.

The chain couples TRBV9 to TRBJ2-2; 14 nucleotides agree with TRBD2. Losses at the gene ends were 4 bases for V and 1 base for J; bases not matched to a gene: 6. The CDR3 covers 18 residues. The germline V gene has CDR1 SGDLS and CDR2 YYNGEE. The CDR3 bases are TGTGCCAGCAGCACTGGACTAGCGGGAGGTTGGAACACCGGGGAGCTGTTTTTT. Protein sequence: CASSTGLAGGWNTGELFF.

The chain employs TRBV7-6 and TRBJ1-5; D is possibly TRBD1 (5 bases). The CDR3 contains 15 residues. Trimming removed 5 bases at V and 4 bases at J, with 15 bases between. The germline CDR1 and CDR2 sequences are SGHVS and FNYEAQ. CDR3 sequence (DNA): TGTGCCAGCAGCCAGTTGCAGGGATTGAATCAGCCCCAGCATTTT. Translated, it gives CASSQLQGLNQPQHF.

The CDR3, as DNA: TGTGCCAGTAGTATAGCCGCAGGGGATCGAGCTTTCTTT. Its protein product is CASSIAAGDRAFF. This chain connects TRBV19 to TRBJ1-1, with D perhaps TRBD1 (6 bases). V lost 1 base, J lost 10 bases, and 13 bases lay in between. Germline values: CDR1 LNHDA, CDR2 SQIVND (reference sequence). The CDR3 has 13 amino acids.

The chain recombines TRBV7-3 with TRBJ2-7, with TRBD2 matching over 7 bases. V was pared by 0 bases and J by 5 bases, with 7 bases of the junction left unmatched. Per germline, CDR1 SGHTA and CDR2 FQGTGA. This CDR3 spans 15 amino acids. The DNA of the CDR3 is TGTGCCAGCAGCTTAACGGGGGGGTCTGGGGACGAGCAGTACTTC. Translated, it gives CASSLTGGSGDEQYF.

The chain uses TRBV6-6 and TRBJ2-6; D gene uncertain. V shed 2 bases and J shed 4 bases, with 6 bases lying between them. The CDR3 spans 14 residues. Germline V gene data show CDR1 as MNHNY and CDR2 as SVGAGI (reference sequence). The CDR3 DNA follows: TGTGCCAGCAGTTACGAGGCCGGGGCCAACGTCCTGACTTTC. Its protein product is CASSYEAGANVLTF.

There are a few counts of this clone. The chain combines TRBV5-5 with TRBJ1-2; D is possibly TRBD1 (5 bases). The CDR3 sequence is 14 residues long. With 3 bases removed from V and 0 bases from J, the gap between germline ends came to 9 bases. Germline CDR1 is SGHKS and CDR2 is YYEKEE (reference sequence). The CDR3 is CASSSGQANYGYTF. The CDR3 DNA follows: TGTGCCAGCAGCTCTGGACAAGCTAACTATGGCTACACCTTC.

V usage is TRBV19 and J usage is TRBJ2-3; 13 bases agree with TRBD2. The CDR3 consists of 16 residues. The junction had 5 bases not matched to a gene; V was cut back by 5 bases and J by 3 bases. CDR1 is LNHDA, CDR2 SQIVND, per germline (reference sequence). The CDR3 sequence: CASSPRLAGGTDTQYF. CDR3 in DNA: TGTGCCAGTAGTCCACGACTAGCGGGAGGAACAGATACGCAGTATTTT.

This clone turned up a few times. The rearrangement links TRBV6-1 to TRBJ1-3; perhaps TRBD1 as D (5 bases). V lost 3 bases to trimming and J lost 0 bases, with 9 bases between them. This CDR3 has 15 amino acids. Germline V lookup: CDR1 MNHNS, CDR2 SASEGT. CDR3 DNA sequence: TGTGCCAGCAGTGATTTAACAGGCTCTGGAAACACCATATATTTT. Its translation: CASSDLTGSGNTIYF.

The chain links TRBV6-5 to TRBJ2-1; tentative D call: TRBD2 (6 bases). The length of the CDR3 is 15 residues. CDR1 is MNHEY and CDR2 is SVGAGI in the germline V gene. The V and J ends lost 0 bases and 10 bases respectively, with 16 bases between them. CDR3 sequence reads: CASSYSGLWIGEQFF. In DNA, the CDR3 is TGTGCCAGCAGTTACTCGGGACTCTGGATAGGAGAGCAGTTCTTC.

This chain uses TRBV7-9 with TRBJ1-4; possibly TRBD1 for D (6 bases). CDR1 SEHNR and CDR2 FQNEAQ come from the germline V gene (reference sequence). The V end was cut by 8 bases, the J end by 4 bases, with 17 bases between. The CDR3 has 15 amino acids. In nucleotides, the CDR3 is TGTGCCAGCTCCAAGGGGGGGATAGGTAATGAAAAACTGTTTTTT. Its translation is CASSKGGIGNEKLFF.